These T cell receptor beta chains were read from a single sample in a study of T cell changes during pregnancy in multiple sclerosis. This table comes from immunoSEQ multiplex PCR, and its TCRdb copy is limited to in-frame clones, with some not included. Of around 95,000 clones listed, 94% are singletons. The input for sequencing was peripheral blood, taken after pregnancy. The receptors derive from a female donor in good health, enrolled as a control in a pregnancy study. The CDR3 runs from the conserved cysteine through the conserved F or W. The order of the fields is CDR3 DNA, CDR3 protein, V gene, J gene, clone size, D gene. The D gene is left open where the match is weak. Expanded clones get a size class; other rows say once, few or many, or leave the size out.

CDR3nt: TGTGCCAGCAGTGAGGGTCGGGGGGCCGGCCAGCCCCAGCATTTT
CDR3aa: CASSEGRGAGQPQHF
v_gene: TRBV6-1
j_gene: TRBJ1-5
abundance: -
d_gene: -

CDR3nt: TGTGCCAGCAGTAGCAGGGGGCTTTACTCAGGTGGAGAGACCCAGTACTTC
CDR3aa: CASSSRGLYSGGETQYF
v_gene: TRBV25-1
j_gene: TRBJ2-5
abundance: -
d_gene: TRBD1

CDR3nt: TGTGCCAGCAGCCCGAGGATGCGCAATGAGCAGTTCTTC
CDR3aa: CASSPRMRNEQFF
v_gene: TRBV7-8
j_gene: TRBJ2-1
abundance: -
d_gene: -

CDR3nt: TGTGCCAGCAGCCCACAGGTGGGCTCTGGAAACACCATATATTTT
CDR3aa: CASSPQVGSGNTIYF
v_gene: TRBV7-9
j_gene: TRBJ1-3
abundance: -
d_gene: -

CDR3nt: TGTGCCAGCAGTTCCGGGAACGGTGAGCAGTTCTTC
CDR3aa: CASSSGNGEQFF
v_gene: TRBV6-4
j_gene: TRBJ2-1
abundance: -
d_gene: -

CDR3nt: TGCGCCAGCAGTGCCGGACTAGCGGGATCCAATGAGCAGTTCTTC
CDR3aa: CASSAGLAGSNEQFF
v_gene: TRBV4-1
j_gene: TRBJ2-1
abundance: -
d_gene: TRBD2

CDR3nt: TGTGCCAGCAGTGAAGTATCACTCACCCCCTACGAGCAGTACTTC
CDR3aa: CASSEVSLTPYEQYF
v_gene: TRBV2
j_gene: TRBJ2-7
abundance: -
d_gene: -

CDR3nt: TGTGCCAGCAGCAGCCCCGGGAACCCCGTACGGGAGACCCAGTACTTC
CDR3aa: CASSSPGNPVRETQYF
v_gene: TRBV21-1
j_gene: TRBJ2-5
abundance: -
d_gene: -

CDR3nt: TGTGCCAGCACAAGAAAACAGGGGGAGTGGGGTCGACGAGGGGCCAACGTCCTGACTTTC
CDR3aa: CASTRKQGEWGRRGANVLTF
v_gene: TRBV27
j_gene: TRBJ2-6
abundance: -
d_gene: TRBD1

CDR3nt: TGTGCCAGCAGTGATATTCGGGTATTCTACGAGCAGTACTTC
CDR3aa: CASSDIRVFYEQYF
v_gene: TRBV2
j_gene: TRBJ2-7
abundance: -
d_gene: -

CDR3nt: TGTGCCACTCGGGGGGCCTCTTATGGCTACACCTTC
CDR3aa: CATRGASYGYTF
v_gene: TRBV6-6
j_gene: TRBJ1-2
abundance: -
d_gene: -

CDR3nt: TGCGCCAGCAGCTTGGCTGCGATTGGCGGGAGGTTCTCCTACAATGAGCAGTTCTTC
CDR3aa: CASSLAAIGGRFSYNEQFF
v_gene: TRBV5-1
j_gene: TRBJ2-1
abundance: -
d_gene: TRBD2

CDR3nt: TGTGCCAGCAGCCCGGACCGACAGGGATCTACAGATACGCAGTATTTT
CDR3aa: CASSPDRQGSTDTQYF
v_gene: TRBV5-4
j_gene: TRBJ2-3
abundance: -
d_gene: TRBD1

CDR3nt: TGTGCCAGCTATACGCCGGGACAGGGTTCATACGAGCAGTACTTC
CDR3aa: CASYTPGQGSYEQYF
v_gene: TRBV2
j_gene: TRBJ2-7
abundance: -
d_gene: TRBD1

CDR3nt: TGTGCTAGTGGCCGGGACAGGTTGAACACCGGGGAGCTGTTTTTT
CDR3aa: CASGRDRLNTGELFF
v_gene: TRBV12-5
j_gene: TRBJ2-2
abundance: -
d_gene: TRBD1

CDR3nt: TGTGCCAGCACAGACAGGGACGCTGAAGCTTTCTTT
CDR3aa: CASTDRDAEAFF
v_gene: TRBV6-1
j_gene: TRBJ1-1
abundance: -
d_gene: TRBD1

CDR3nt: TGTGCCAGCAGTTTGAGTATGGGGACAGGGAGTAGGGAGCAGTTCTTC
CDR3aa: CASSLSMGTGSREQFF
v_gene: TRBV27
j_gene: TRBJ2-1
abundance: once
d_gene: TRBD1

CDR3nt: TGTGCCAGCAGGGGACTAGCGGGAGCCGGAAGAGGTTCCTACAATGAGCAGTTCTTC
CDR3aa: CASRGLAGAGRGSYNEQFF
v_gene: TRBV11-2
j_gene: TRBJ2-1
abundance: -
d_gene: TRBD2

CDR3nt: TGTGCCAGCAGCTTGGGGGTGAACAGTCCCACAGGGGAAAAACTGTTTTTT
CDR3aa: CASSLGVNSPTGEKLFF
v_gene: TRBV5-8
j_gene: TRBJ1-4
abundance: once
d_gene: -

CDR3nt: TGTGCCAGTAGCCCCGGGACAGGGAATGAAAAACTGTTTTTT
CDR3aa: CASSPGTGNEKLFF
v_gene: TRBV19
j_gene: TRBJ1-4
abundance: -
d_gene: TRBD1

CDR3nt: TGTGCCTGGATTCTCACAGGCCGGGACAGGGACTACGAGCAGTACTTC
CDR3aa: CAWILTGRDRDYEQYF
v_gene: TRBV30
j_gene: TRBJ2-7
abundance: -
d_gene: TRBD1

CDR3nt: TGTGCCATCAGCGCCCGCCCCGGGACAAATACAGATACGCAGTATTTT
CDR3aa: CAISARPGTNTDTQYF
v_gene: TRBV10-3
j_gene: TRBJ2-3
abundance: -
d_gene: -

CDR3nt: TGTGCCAGCAGCTTTTCGCTAGCGGGAGTTGAGGAGCTGTTTTTT
CDR3aa: CASSFSLAGVEELFF
v_gene: TRBV7-2
j_gene: TRBJ2-2
abundance: -
d_gene: TRBD2

CDR3nt: TGCGCCAGTCAGGGGCTAGCCCACACAGATACGCAGTATTTT
CDR3aa: CASQGLAHTDTQYF
v_gene: TRBV5-1
j_gene: TRBJ2-3
abundance: -
d_gene: -

CDR3nt: TGCGCCAGCAGCAAGGGACTAGCGGGAGGTAGCTACGAGCAGTACTTC
CDR3aa: CASSKGLAGGSYEQYF
v_gene: TRBV5-1
j_gene: TRBJ2-7
abundance: -
d_gene: TRBD2

CDR3nt: TGTGCCAGCAGCATGACAGGGGTGGAGACCCAGTACTTC
CDR3aa: CASSMTGVETQYF
v_gene: TRBV5-6
j_gene: TRBJ2-5
abundance: -
d_gene: TRBD1

CDR3nt: TGTGCCAGCAGCTGGCAAGGGGAGGGCGTTGAAAAACTGTTTTTT
CDR3aa: CASSWQGEGVEKLFF
v_gene: TRBV7-9
j_gene: TRBJ1-4
abundance: -
d_gene: -

CDR3nt: TGTGCCAGTAGTATAGCTCCGGGACAGGGGTCGAACACCGGGGAGCTGTTTTTT
CDR3aa: CASSIAPGQGSNTGELFF
v_gene: TRBV19
j_gene: TRBJ2-2
abundance: -
d_gene: TRBD1

CDR3nt: TGTGCCAGCAGCCAGGACAGGTCCCCAGATACGCAGTATTTT
CDR3aa: CASSQDRSPDTQYF
v_gene: TRBV5-4
j_gene: TRBJ2-3
abundance: -
d_gene: TRBD1

CDR3nt: TGTGCCAGCAGTGAAGCCAGGGGGCGTTTCGAGCAGTACTTC
CDR3aa: CASSEARGRFEQYF
v_gene: TRBV6-1
j_gene: TRBJ2-7
abundance: -
d_gene: TRBD1

CDR3nt: TGCAGCGTTGAAGATGCCAGGCTTGAAGCTTTCTTT
CDR3aa: CSVEDARLEAFF
v_gene: TRBV29-1
j_gene: TRBJ1-1
abundance: -
d_gene: -

CDR3nt: TGTGCCAGCAGTCCGACACCAAACTCCTACGAGCAGTACTTC
CDR3aa: CASSPTPNSYEQYF
v_gene: TRBV27
j_gene: TRBJ2-7
abundance: -
d_gene: -

CDR3nt: TGTGCCAGCAGCTTGTCAGGCCCCCTCTCTGGAAACACCATATATTTT
CDR3aa: CASSLSGPLSGNTIYF
v_gene: TRBV5-4
j_gene: TRBJ1-3
abundance: -
d_gene: -

CDR3nt: TGTGCCAGCTCACCTGGGACAGGGTCACTCCGGGCCAACAATGAGCAGTTCTTC
CDR3aa: CASSPGTGSLRANNEQFF
v_gene: TRBV18
j_gene: TRBJ2-1
abundance: -
d_gene: TRBD1

CDR3nt: TGTGCCAGTAGCAAAGGGCGGGGGGACTCCTACGAGCAGTACTTC
CDR3aa: CASSKGRGDSYEQYF
v_gene: TRBV19
j_gene: TRBJ2-7
abundance: -
d_gene: TRBD2

CDR3nt: TGTGCCAGCAGCTTCGGGATCAATGAGCAGTTCTTC
CDR3aa: CASSFGINEQFF
v_gene: TRBV7-9
j_gene: TRBJ2-1
abundance: -
d_gene: -

CDR3nt: TGTGCCAGCAGCTTGGGGCCGGGACAGGGTACCTACGAGCAGTACTTC
CDR3aa: CASSLGPGQGTYEQYF
v_gene: TRBV5-6
j_gene: TRBJ2-7
abundance: -
d_gene: TRBD1